This T cell receptor (beta chain) was captured in a study of cytomegalovirus exposure and HLA in healthy donors. Study-level findings and limits: The Asian-associated ancestry cluster reportedly had fewer N-insertions than the approximately 630-donor mean in a later analysis. A link between a missense DCLRE1C variant and TCR beta V- and J-gene trimming emerged from a later analysis. It emerged from a later analysis that several of the most significant clusters appeared to be linked to common viral pathogens.

With respect to this clone: The antigen is undetermined.

The PCR made use of 60 Vbeta and 13 Jbeta primers. Method: immunoSEQ multiplex PCR; TCRdb's copy keeps in-frame clones and lacks some. This sample carries more than 45,000 clones, with almost 4% going to the ten biggest clones. This CDR3 comprises 16 residues. Per the germline V gene, CDR1 is SGHKS and CDR2 is YYEKEE (reference sequence). The V gene end was trimmed by 4 bases and the J gene end by 6 bases; junction bases not matched to a gene: 13. Sequencing used PBMCs. This TCR derives from a male donor in good health and CMV-seronegative. The V and J genes are TRBV5-5 and TRBJ2-7; 10 bases are a match to TRBD2. This chain's CDR3 is CASSTQGLADEREQYF. CDR3 sequence (DNA): TGTGCCAGCAGCACACAAGGACTAGCGGACGAGCGCGAGCAGTACTTC.